These 11 T cell receptor beta chains came from one sample sequenced in a study of response to subunit inactivated influenza vaccine. TCRdb analysed the RT-PCR reads with MiXCR anew, one entry per CDR3 protein. The sample has around 850,000 distinct CDR3 sequences; 15% to 20% are singletons. The material sequenced was PBMCs from blood, taken 4 to 6 days after vaccination. The receptors originated from a man aged 45-65 years who received an inactivated influenza vaccine.

This chain joins TRBV20-1 and TRBJ2-3; D is ambiguous. This CDR3 is 11 amino acids long. The V end was cut by 8 bases, the J end by 8 bases, with 14 bases between. Germline assignment: CDR1 DFQATT and CDR2 SNEGSKA (reference sequence). As DNA, the CDR3 is TGCAGTCTTGACATCCGAAGTACGCAGTATTTT. It yields the protein CSLDIRSTQYF.

V usage is TRBV7-3 and J usage is TRBJ2-2; 8 bases are a match to TRBD1. V shed 5 bases and J 4 bases; nucleotides not matched to a gene: 9. The CDR3 is made up of 16 amino acids. Germline V gives CDR1 SGHTA, CDR2 FQGTGA. The CDR3 here is CASSARGTGGTGELFF. The CDR3 DNA reads as TGTGCCAGCAGCGCCCGGGGGACAGGAGGCACCGGGGAGCTGTTTTTT.

The gene calls are TRBV10-3 and TRBJ2-1, with 14 bases identical to TRBD2. Germline V gene lookup returns CDR1 ENHRY and CDR2 SYGVKD. V gave up 10 bases and J gave up 8 bases; unmatched junction bases: 10. The CDR3 length is 15 residues. CDR3 residues: CATRTSGRPMDEQFF. For the CDR3, the DNA is TGTGCCACTCGGACTAGCGGGAGGCCTATGGATGAGCAGTTCTTC.

This clonotype came up a few times. The V call is TRBV4-2, the J call TRBJ2-3; 9 nucleotides agree with TRBD2. The CDR3 loop spans 16 amino acids. Trimming at V came to 6 bases and at J to 6 bases, leaving 13 bases not matched to a gene. Germline assignment: CDR1 LGHNA and CDR2 YNFKEQ. In DNA form, the CDR3 reads TGTGCCAGCAGTCCAGCCGGGACTAGCATCCCGGATACGCAGTATTTT. It specifies CASSPAGTSIPDTQYF.

This clonotype was seen only a few times. The V gene is TRBV12-3 or TRBV12-4, the J gene TRBJ2-3; no definite D call. The CDR3 contains 12 residues. The germline V and J ends were trimmed by 7 bases and 8 bases, with 13 bases remaining between them. CDR3 sequence reads: CASIEPPSTQYF. The DNA for the CDR3 is TGTGCCAGCATCGAACCGCCCAGTACGCAGTATTTT.

This clonotype has at least ten counts. The V and J genes are TRBV5-1 and TRBJ2-7; 7 bases agree with TRBD1. Trimming cost V 2 bases and J 5 bases; bases outside gene matches: 7. This CDR3 contains 14 residues. CDR1 is SGHRS, CDR2 YFSETQ, per germline. The CDR3: CASSFSGDRDEQYF. The CDR3 nucleotides read TGCGCCAGCAGCTTTTCCGGAGACAGGGACGAGCAGTACTTC.

This clonotype was seen a few times. The chain joins TRBV20-1 to TRBJ2-5, with 7 bases lining up with TRBD1. CDR3 length: 13 amino acids. CDR1 DFQATT and CDR2 SNEGSKA come from the germline V gene (reference sequence). The ends lost 6 bases at V and 5 bases at J; junction bases unmatched: 9. CDR3 DNA sequence: TGCAGTGCGCCCGGGACAGTCCGGGAGACCCAGTACTTC. It encodes CSAPGTVRETQYF.

A remark on this clonotype: Mismatch with germline at one junction end may stem from a read error. The CDR3 region has the DNA TGTGCCAGCAGCTTAAGTCTAGCGGGGGGCCGCCAGTTCTTT. Residues: CASSLSLAGGRQFF. The rearrangement links TRBV7-2 to TRBJ2-1; 11 bases are shared with TRBD2. From germline, CDR1 is SGHTA and CDR2 FQGNSA. This CDR3 has 14 amino acids. The full variable domain, with the rest looked up from reference TRBV7-2 and TRBJ2-1, is GAGVSQSPSNKVTEKGKDVELRCDPISGHTALYWYRQSLGQGLEFLIYFQGNSAPDKSGLPSDRFSAERTGGSVSTLTIQRTQQEDSAVYLCASSLSLAGGRQFFGPGTRLTVL.

This clonotype has a count of ten or more. The rearrangement uses TRBV25-1 and TRBJ2-7; tentative D call: TRBD2 (7 bases). CDR3 size: 15 residues. Trimming removed 4 bases at V and 7 bases at J, with 20 bases between. Germline CDR1 is MGHDK and CDR2 is SYGVNS. The CDR3 is CASSGDGRGGLEQYF. As DNA, the CDR3 is TGTGCCAGCAGTGGTGACGGAAGGGGGGGTTTAGAGCAGTACTTC.

This clonotype was found once. The chain combines TRBV28 with TRBJ2-3; a possible D gene is TRBD2 (6 bases). The CDR3 totals 15 residues. V was cut by 2 bases and J by 6 bases, with 15 bases left in between. CDR1 is MDHEN and CDR2 is SYDVKM in the germline V gene. CDR3 sequence reads: CASSLTGGEVDTQYF. CDR3 nucleotides: TGTGCCAGCAGTTTAACCGGGGGTGAGGTTGATACGCAGTATTTT.

The rearrangement joins TRBV12-3 or TRBV12-4 to TRBJ2-7; D might be TRBD2 (7 bases). The CDR3 has 14 amino acids. Trimming shortened V by 6 bases and J by 3 bases, and 15 bases separated the two germline ends. CDR3 nucleotides: TGTGCCAGCAGGAGCGGGACACTCGACTACGAGCAGTACTTC. This gives the protein CASRSGTLDYEQYF.